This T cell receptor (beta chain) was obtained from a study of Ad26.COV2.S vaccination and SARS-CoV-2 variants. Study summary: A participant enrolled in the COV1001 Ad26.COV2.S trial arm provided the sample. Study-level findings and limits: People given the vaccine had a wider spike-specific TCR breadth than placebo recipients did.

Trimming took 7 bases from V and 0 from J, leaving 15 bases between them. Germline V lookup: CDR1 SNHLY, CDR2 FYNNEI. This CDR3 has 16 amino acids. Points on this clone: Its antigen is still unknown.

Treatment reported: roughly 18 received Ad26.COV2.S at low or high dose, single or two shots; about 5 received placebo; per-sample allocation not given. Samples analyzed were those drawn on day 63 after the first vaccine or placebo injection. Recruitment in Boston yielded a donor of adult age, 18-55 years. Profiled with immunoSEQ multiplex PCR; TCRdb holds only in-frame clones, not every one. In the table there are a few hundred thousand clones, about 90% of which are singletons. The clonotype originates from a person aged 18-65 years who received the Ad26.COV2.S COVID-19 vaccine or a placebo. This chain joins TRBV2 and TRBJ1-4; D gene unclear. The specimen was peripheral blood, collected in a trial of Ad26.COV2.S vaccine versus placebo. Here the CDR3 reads CASKYSGMATNEKLFF. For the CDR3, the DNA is TGTGCCAGCAAGTATTCGGGGATGGCAACTAATGAAAAACTGTTTTTT.